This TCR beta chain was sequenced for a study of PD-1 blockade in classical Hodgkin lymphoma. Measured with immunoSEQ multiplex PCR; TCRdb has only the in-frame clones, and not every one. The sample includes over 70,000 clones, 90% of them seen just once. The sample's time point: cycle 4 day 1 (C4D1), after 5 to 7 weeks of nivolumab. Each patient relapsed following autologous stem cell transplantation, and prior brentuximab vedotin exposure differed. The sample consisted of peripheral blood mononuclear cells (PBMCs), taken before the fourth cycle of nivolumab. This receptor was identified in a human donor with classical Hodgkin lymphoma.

The CDR3 sequence is CASSVDPTDTQYF. CDR3 DNA sequence: TGTGCCAGCAGCGTAGATCCAACAGATACGCAGTATTTT. This rearrangement joins TRBV9 to TRBJ2-3; D unclear. There are 13 residues in the CDR3. From germline, CDR1 is SGDLS and CDR2 YYNGEE. V dropped 0 bases and J dropped 3 bases, with 5 bases sitting between them.